This TCR beta chain was observed in a study of glioma-infiltrating T cells. TCR alpha and beta CDR3 regions were amplified from RNA using iRepertoire nested multiplex PCR. MiXCR was run by TCRdb on the multiplex PCR reads, yielding one entry per CDR3 protein. Of approximately 400,000 distinct CDR3 sequences in the sample, around 45% were seen once. The CDR3 sequence is 14 residues long. Germline V gives CDR1 MDHEN, CDR2 SYDVKM. V shed 6 bases and J shed 8 bases, with 17 bases lying between them. This TCR was sampled from a human donor with low-grade glioma or glioblastoma, undergoing nonglioma brain surgery, or in good health (not recorded which). This chain connects TRBV28 to TRBJ2-1, with no clear D. What was sequenced was glioma tissue, nonneoplastic brain tissue, or PBMCs (not recorded which). In nucleotides, the CDR3 is TGTGCCAGCAGCTTCGACCCTAGTATTGATGAGCAGTTCTTC. This sequence encodes CASSFDPSIDEQFF.